Below are 13 T cell receptor beta chains sequenced from a single sample in a study of blood T cell repertoires in COVID-19. Sequencing was performed with immunoSEQ multiplex PCR; in TCRdb, only in-frame clones are kept and a portion is missing. The table has tens of thousands of clones, roughly 76% seen once. The specimen was peripheral blood. The source is a woman between 70 and 85 years old with acute or convalescent COVID-19.

This chain joins TRBV5-8 and TRBJ1-2; possible D gene TRBD1, 6 bases. Trimming pared 1 base from V and 7 bases from J, leaving 17 bases between. The CDR3 consists of 15 residues. Looked up from germline, CDR1 is SGHTS and CDR2 is YDEGEE. Here the CDR3 reads CASSLNGRGAFGYTF. The CDR3 region has the DNA TGTGCCAGCAGCTTGAACGGGCGGGGGGCGTTTGGCTACACCTTC.

For this clone: One junction end does not reproduce the germline sequence, and a read error may be involved. This rearrangement joins TRBV19 to TRBJ1-6, with a tentative D call TRBD1 (6 bases). Germline V CDR1 and CDR2: LNHDA, SQIVND (reference sequence). The CDR3 sequence is 16 residues long. CDR3 region: CASSPQGSSYTSPLHF. CDR3 DNA: TGTGCCAGTAGCCCGCAGGGGAGTTCCTATACTTCACCCCTCCACTTT.

CDR3 amino acids: CASSAPRGGAGNTIYF. For the CDR3, the DNA is TGTGCCAGCAGCGCCCCGCGGGGGGGAGCGGGAAACACCATATATTTT. The V call is TRBV11-2, the J call TRBJ1-3; TRBD1 is a possible D gene (5 bases). V lost 5 bases to trimming and J lost 4 bases, with 18 bases between them. This CDR3 comprises 16 residues. Germline V gene lookup returns CDR1 SGHAT and CDR2 FQNNGV.

The V gene is TRBV28, the J gene TRBJ1-1, with TRBD1 as a possible D gene (5 bases). The CDR3 runs to 11 residues. Germline loops: CDR1 MDHEN, CDR2 SYDVKM. V lost 5 bases, J lost 11 bases, and 12 bases lay in between. CDR3 region: CASSTPAGAFF. CDR3 in DNA: TGTGCCAGCAGTACCCCGGCAGGGGCTTTCTTT.

The J gene is TRBJ1-6, the V gene TRBV20-1, with D maybe TRBD1 (6 bases). CDR3 length equals 11 residues. CDR1 and CDR2 (germline): DFQATT, SNEGSKA (reference sequence). The germline V and J ends were trimmed by 6 bases and 9 bases, with 9 bases remaining between them. The CDR3 nucleotides are TGCAGTGCCGTGGGGGCTTCACCCCTCCACTTT. Translated: CSAVGASPLHF.

The genes are TRBV3-1 (or the pseudogene TRBV3-2) and TRBJ2-7; the D gene is possibly TRBD1 (6 bases). Trimming stripped 4 bases from V and 2 bases from J, with 9 bases between. This CDR3 has 13 amino acids. Germline loops: CDR1 LGHDT, CDR2 YNNKEL (reference sequence). DNA of the CDR3: TGTGCCAGCAGCCTCAGGGGACCCTACGAGCAGTACTTC. Translation gives CASSLRGPYEQYF.

The chain recombines TRBV28 with TRBJ2-7; 11 bases are a match to TRBD2. Per the germline V gene, CDR1 is MDHEN and CDR2 is SYDVKM. The CDR3 contains 14 residues. CDR3 sequence reads: CATMPLAGEYEQYF. The DNA of the CDR3 is TGTGCAACCATGCCACTAGCGGGGGAATACGAGCAGTACTTC.

This clone was counted only a few times. This chain connects TRBV4-2 to TRBJ1-5; D may be TRBD1 (6 bases). The germline V and J ends were trimmed by 0 bases and 5 bases, with 14 bases remaining between them. The CDR3 runs 16 residues. The V gene's germline CDR1 is LGHNA and CDR2 YNFKEQ. As DNA, the CDR3 is TGTGCCAGCAGCCAAGATCTTGGACAGTTTCATCAGCCCCAGCATTTT. It is translated as CASSQDLGQFHQPQHF.

This chain connects TRBV12-5 to TRBJ2-1; 7 bases match TRBD1. This CDR3 has 15 amino acids. Trimming at V came to 7 bases and at J to 0 bases, leaving 6 bases not matched to a gene. From germline, CDR1 is LGHNT and CDR2 FRNRAP. The CDR3 sequence: CASVRDSSSYNEQFF. As DNA, the CDR3 is TGTGCTAGTGTCCGGGACAGCAGCTCCTACAATGAGCAGTTCTTC.

The chain employs TRBV9 and TRBJ2-3, with TRBD2 matching over 7 bases. The CDR3 is 17 amino acids. The germline V gene has CDR1 SGDLS and CDR2 YYNGEE. V lost 0 bases and J lost 1; bases outside the gene matches: 8. This CDR3 reads CASSVAVGGSGTDTQYF. The CDR3 nucleotides are TGTGCCAGCAGCGTAGCGGTTGGCGGGAGCGGCACAGATACGCAGTATTTT.

The chain uses TRBV13 and TRBJ1-6; TRBD1 matches 9 bases. V lost 1 base, J lost 7 bases, and 11 bases stayed unmatched. Germline V lookup: CDR1 PRHDT, CDR2 FYEKMQ (reference sequence). The CDR3 runs 18 residues. The CDR3 spells CASSLAYSRTGDNSPLHF. CDR3 nucleotide sequence: TGTGCCAGCAGCTTAGCCTACTCTCGGACAGGGGACAATTCACCCCTCCACTTT.

This clone occurred a few times. The CDR3 DNA reads TGTGCCAGCAGTTTTCCCAGGGGGCAGGGCAATCAGCCCCAGCATTTT. It codes for CASSFPRGQGNQPQHF. This rearrangement joins TRBV28 to TRBJ1-5, with 8 bases matching TRBD1. Germline V gene sequence: CDR1 MDHEN, CDR2 SYDVKM. The CDR3 has 16 amino acids. J gave up 2 bases and V 3 bases, and 6 bases lay outside the gene matches.

The J gene is TRBJ1-1, the V gene TRBV29-1, with 8 bases matching TRBD1. V was pared by 4 bases and J by 1 base, with 8 bases of the junction left unmatched. Per the germline V gene, CDR1 is SQVTM and CDR2 is ANQGSEA. This CDR3 comprises 15 residues. CDR3 loop: CSVVRQGAGNTEAFF. The CDR3 DNA reads as TGCAGCGTTGTTCGGCAGGGGGCGGGGAACACTGAAGCTTTCTTT.